This T cell receptor (beta chain) was retrieved from a study of early T cells in non-severe SARS-CoV-2 infection. Study in general: With bulk RNA from unsorted whole blood as input, sequencing yielded unpaired chains.

On this clonotype itself: Its antigen is currently unknown.

Looked up from germline, CDR1 is KGHDR and CDR2 is SFDVKD. The CDR3 is 14 amino acids. The ends were cut back, 4 bases at V and 4 bases at J, with 10 bases in the middle. Findings and limits, study-wide: VDJdb matching skewed toward anti-spike CD8 responses, missing private and CD4 specificities.

Separate cDNA molecules each had unique molecular identifiers attached to them. TCRdb re-called the 5' RACE reads through MiXCR, storing one row per CDR3 protein. The table shows approximately 40,000 distinct CDR3 sequences, with under 7.5% occurring only once. The material was whole blood, obtained at baseline. The J gene is TRBJ1-5, the V gene TRBV24-1, with D possibly TRBD1 on 6 matching bases. This clonotype originated in an adult who was a healthcare worker with PCR-confirmed SARS-CoV-2 infection or an uninfected control (not recorded which). In DNA, the CDR3 is TGTGCCACCAGTGACCCCAGGGGAAATCAGCCCCAGCATTTT. As protein: CATSDPRGNQPQHF.